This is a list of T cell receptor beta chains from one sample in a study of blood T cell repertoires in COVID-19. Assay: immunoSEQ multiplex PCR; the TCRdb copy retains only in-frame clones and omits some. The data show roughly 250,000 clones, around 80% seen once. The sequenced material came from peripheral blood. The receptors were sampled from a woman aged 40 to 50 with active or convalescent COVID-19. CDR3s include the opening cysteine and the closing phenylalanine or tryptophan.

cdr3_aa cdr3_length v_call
CSVEDPSFGLAGLKETQYF 19 TRBV29-1
CASSDLTGGMEFF 13 TRBV10-2
CASGGAGQPPYEQYF 15 TRBV5-1
CATSDFSRQGWETQYF 16 TRBV24-1
CASSIISASGFNEQFF 16 TRBV19
CSAASGGNTEAFF 13 TRBV29-1
CASKTGGYGYTF 12 TRBV6-5
CAWSVDRRNSNQPQHF 16 TRBV30
CASSKTGEGSGNTIYF 16 TRBV11-2
CASSSVGQGGRETQYF 16 TRBV7-9
CASSILGQGSNSPLHF 16 TRBV19
CASTHIDRGDQPQHF 15 TRBV19
CASSDRDNNEQFF 13 TRBV6-4
CASTTSPGQGAFRYGYTF 18 TRBV5-1
CASSKDGVAKNIQYF 15 TRBV21-1
CASSLRGGANNEQFF 15 TRBV7-9
CASSRRSAGLSYNEQFF 17 TRBV5-5
CAWSVVAGRGAFF 13 TRBV30
CASSVEVTGVGNTIYF 16 TRBV9
CASSQDRGLGEQYF 14 TRBV3-1/TRBV3-2
CASSRQKNTEAFF 13 TRBV27
CASSELRGINQPQHF 15 TRBV2
CASSRGRNEKLFF 13 TRBV19
CASSPPSGTYEQYF 14 TRBV18
CASGQFNEKLFF 12 TRBV28
CAWSVQVPFGTEAFF 15 TRBV30
CASSLGGGAVEQYF 14 TRBV27
CASSQAQGVKSPLHF 15 TRBV3-1/TRBV3-2
CASSSRQGANTEAFF 15 TRBV18
CASSESGLASDTQYF 15 TRBV6-1
CAWSPGLSTDTQYF 14 TRBV30
CASSWGQGSTGELFF 15 TRBV18
CAISGGIAGLPYEQYF 16 TRBV10-3
CASSTTTGIAYNSPLHF 17 TRBV19
CASSQDFRAGGTEAFF 16 TRBV3-1/TRBV3-2
CASSLTGGAEGYTF 14 TRBV28
CASSGPRRREKLFF 14 TRBV28
CASSHGQKNTEAFF 14 TRBV3-1/TRBV3-2